One TCR beta chain is described in this entry. The data were taken from a study of radiotherapy plus CTLA-4 blockade in lung cancer. Germline V gene data show CDR1 as SEHNR and CDR2 as FQNEAQ (reference sequence). This CDR3 region has 13 residues. Trimming cost V 4 bases and J 5 bases, with 11 bases left between them. The method was immunoSEQ multiplex PCR; TCRdb's version includes in-frame clones alone and lacks a portion of them. The sample consists of some 73,000 clones, approximately 80% of them appearing once. Sequenced here: peripheral blood, sampled from a patient treated with radiotherapy plus ipilimumab. This clonotype was obtained from a human donor with non-small cell lung cancer who had stable disease on radiotherapy plus ipilimumab. The chain links TRBV7-9 to TRBJ2-5, with D perhaps TRBD2 (5 bases). The CDR3 spells CASSYGPGETQYF. The CDR3 nucleotides are TGTGCCAGCAGCTACGGCCCGGGGGAGACCCAGTACTTC. Full variable domain (remainder filled in from reference TRBV7-9 and TRBJ2-5): DTGVSQNPRHKITKRGQNVTFRCDPISEHNRLYWYRQTLGQGPEFLTYFQNEAQLEKSRLLSDRFSAERPKGSFSTLEIQRTEQGDSAMYLCASSYGPGETQYFGPGTRLLVL.